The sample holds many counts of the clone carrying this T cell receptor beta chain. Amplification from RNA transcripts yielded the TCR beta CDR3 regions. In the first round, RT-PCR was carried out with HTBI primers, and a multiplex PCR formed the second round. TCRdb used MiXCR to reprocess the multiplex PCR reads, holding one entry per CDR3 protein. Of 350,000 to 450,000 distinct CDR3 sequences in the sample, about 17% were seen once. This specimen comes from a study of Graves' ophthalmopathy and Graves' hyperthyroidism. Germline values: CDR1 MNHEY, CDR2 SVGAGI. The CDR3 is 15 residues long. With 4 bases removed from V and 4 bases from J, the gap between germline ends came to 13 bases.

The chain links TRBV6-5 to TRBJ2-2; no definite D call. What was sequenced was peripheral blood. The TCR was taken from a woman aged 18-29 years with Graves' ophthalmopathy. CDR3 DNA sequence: TGTGCCAGCAGTTCCCCCCGGTCGGGCACCGGGGAGCTGTTTTTT. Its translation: CASSSPRSGTGELFF.